This record looks at one TCR beta chain sequence and its context. Its target is unknown. Using immunoSEQ multiplex PCR, the repertoire was profiled, and TCRdb retains in-frame clones only, with some absent. Of about 62,000 clones listed, 79% are singletons. The CDR3 is made up of 14 amino acids. V lost 6 bases and J lost 5, with 16 bases in between. Per germline, CDR1 SEHNR and CDR2 FQNEAQ (reference sequence). These data originate in a study of OX40 agonist ivuxolimab in advanced cancers. Overall study findings and caveats: Near-lowest levels of clonal expansion characterized partial responders at 0.1-3.0 mg/kg.

The sequencing here drew on CD4+ or CD8+ T cells sorted from blood, taken in a trial of the OX40 agonist ivuxolimab. This TCR was sampled from an adult with an advanced solid tumor such as melanoma, head and neck, liver or kidney cancer. The chain has TRBV7-9 and TRBJ1-1; a possible D gene is TRBD1 (6 bases). The CDR3 DNA sequence: TGTGCCAGCAGTCAACAGGGAGGTGAAACTGAAGCTTTCTTT. This encodes CASSQQGGETEAFF.